This T cell receptor (beta chain) was documented in a study of T cells after posttransplantation cyclophosphamide. TCRdb keeps only in-frame clones here, not all; method: immunoSEQ multiplex PCR. The sample shows tens of thousands of clones, 85% to 95% of them seen only once. Comment on this clone: What it binds is not known.

General study results and limits: Tissue-infiltrating T cells from skin or gut overlapped little with blood T cells. Later post-transplant blood repertoires were often dominated by donor CD8+ memory clones. Recipient CMV seropositivity and CMV reactivation strongly tracked TRB clonality.

With 6 bases clipped from V and 10 bases from J, the junction kept 10 bases outside the gene matches. The CDR3 is made up of 13 amino acids. The germline gives CDR1 MDHEN, CDR2 SYDVKM. Peripheral blood was collected from the related graft donor on the marrow donation day. V is TRBV28 and J is TRBJ1-1; 8 bases line up with TRBD1. The sequencing input was PBMCs. The sequence derives from a woman aged 25 to 39 in good health and a related stem cell transplant donor. The chain's CDR3 is CASSHQGASGAFF. The CDR3 region has the DNA TGTGCCAGCAGCCATCAGGGGGCGTCAGGAGCTTTCTTT.